The 14 T cell receptor beta chains given below trace back to one sample, sequenced in a study of T cell responses to AZD1222 COVID-19 vaccine. Sequencing was performed with immunoSEQ multiplex PCR; in TCRdb, only in-frame clones are kept and a portion is missing. The sample has 110,000 or so clones, 85% to 90% seen once. The sequencing here drew on peripheral blood, taken 28 days after the second AZD1222 dose. These receptors all stem from an adult who received the AZD1222 COVID-19 vaccine.

Points on this clone: An end of the junction differs from the germline gene, which may be a read error. The chain combines TRBV12-3 or TRBV12-4 with TRBJ2-7; 9 bases map to TRBD2. The CDR3 runs to 13 residues. CDR3 in amino acids: CASSLAGSYEQYF. The CDR3 DNA reads as TGTGCCAGCAGTCTAGCGGGATCCTACGAGCAGTACTTC.

This clone was seen only once. CDR3 in amino acids: CASSPRGAPQETQYF. In DNA, the CDR3 is TGTGCCAGCAGCCCCCGGGGGGCCCCACAAGAGACCCAGTACTTC. This chain links TRBV28 with TRBJ2-5; D might be TRBD2 (7 bases). The germline CDR1 and CDR2 sequences are MDHEN and SYDVKM. Trimming shortened V by 6 bases and J by 2 bases, and 16 bases separated the two germline ends. The length of the CDR3 is 15 residues.

The chain combines TRBV12-5 with TRBJ1-2; D perhaps matches TRBD1 (5 bases). Germline V gives CDR1 LGHNT, CDR2 FRNRAP. V lost 1 base, J lost 2 bases, and 14 bases lay in between. The CDR3 is made up of 16 amino acids. The CDR3 protein is CASGLDRGGGNYGYTF. The CDR3 coding sequence is TGTGCTAGTGGTTTGGACCGTGGGGGGGGGAACTATGGCTACACCTTC.

The rearrangement links TRBV21-1 to TRBJ1-2; the listed D gene, TRBD1, was not tested against the DNA. TRBV21-1 represents a pseudogene. This CDR3 comprises 15 residues. CDR3: CASSKAIQGLHGYTF. In DNA, the CDR3 is TGTGCCAGCAGCAAAGCGATTCAGGGTCTCCATGGCTACACCTTC.

The chain recombines TRBV28 with TRBJ2-7; possibly TRBD1 for D (7 bases). V lost 1 base and J lost 5, with 15 bases in between. This CDR3 region has 15 residues. CDR1 MDHEN and CDR2 SYDVKM come from the germline V gene. The CDR3 coding sequence is TGTGCCAGCAGTTTATATGGCAGGGGGAGGAACGAGCAGTACTTC. Translated, it gives CASSLYGRGRNEQYF.

The chain employs TRBV19 and TRBJ1-3; possible D gene TRBD1, 5 bases. CDR3 length: 17 amino acids. V lost 0 bases to trimming and J lost 0 bases, with 12 bases between them. Germline lookup yields CDR1 LNHDA and CDR2 SQIVND (reference sequence). This CDR3 is CASSIDRRGTSGNTIYF. The CDR3 DNA reads TGTGCCAGTAGTATAGATCGAAGGGGTACCTCTGGAAACACCATATATTTT.

This clone was counted once. The rearrangement joins TRBV7-2 to TRBJ1-1, with a tentative D call TRBD1 (6 bases). The CDR3 runs 14 residues. Germline V CDR1 and CDR2: SGHTA, FQGNSA. V lost 6 bases to trimming and J lost 1 base, with 12 bases between them. The CDR3 here is CASSRQAQNTEAFF. In DNA form, the CDR3 reads TGTGCCAGCAGTCGACAGGCTCAGAACACTGAAGCTTTCTTT.

J is TRBJ2-7 and V is TRBV7-2; either TRBD1 or TRBD2 may fit D (5 bases each). Germline V gene lookup returns CDR1 SGHTA and CDR2 FQGNSA. CDR3 length: 13 residues. Deletions cut 5 bases from V and 7 bases from J, with 15 bases between. CDR3 protein: CASSTRVGPEQYF. The CDR3 region has the DNA TGTGCCAGCAGCACACGGGTGGGACCAGAGCAGTACTTC.

The V and J genes are TRBV10-2 and TRBJ1-1; 8 nucleotides align to TRBD1. The germline V gene encodes CDR1 WSHSY and CDR2 SAAADI. This CDR3 has 14 residues. J was trimmed by 7 bases and V by 7 bases; bases with no gene match: 11. CDR3 in amino acids: CASTQGASIGEAFF. DNA of the CDR3: TGCGCCAGCACCCAGGGGGCGTCGATTGGTGAAGCTTTCTTT.

The chain joins TRBV6-1 to TRBJ1-3; D gene ambiguous. The germline V gene encodes CDR1 MNHNS and CDR2 SASEGT. The CDR3 sequence is 16 residues long. The V end was cut by 3 bases, the J end by 0 bases, with 12 bases between. The CDR3 bases are TGTGCCAGCAGTGAGTACCGGGCCGACTCTGGAAACACCATATATTTT. It encodes CASSEYRADSGNTIYF.

The chain has TRBV19 and TRBJ2-3, with D perhaps given as TRBD1 or TRBD2 (5 bases each). The length of the CDR3 is 14 residues. Germline assignment: CDR1 LNHDA and CDR2 SQIVND (reference sequence). V was pared by 7 bases and J by 6 bases, with 17 bases between. Here the CDR3 DNA reads TGTGCCAGTACCGTGGGACCTGGCCCCGATACGCAGTATTTT. Amino acids: CASTVGPGPDTQYF.

This sequence joins TRBV18 and TRBJ2-7; 7 bases agree with TRBD2. Per the germline V gene, CDR1 is KGHSH and CDR2 is LQKENI. The CDR3 has 15 residues. Trimming at V came to 2 bases and at J to 3 bases, leaving 7 bases not matched to a gene. This CDR3 is CASSPTHRGDYEQYF. CDR3 DNA: TGTGCCAGCTCACCAACGCATCGGGGGGACTACGAGCAGTACTTC.

This rearrangement joins TRBV7-6 to TRBJ1-2; D possibly corresponds to TRBD1 (5 bases). Germline V gene sequence: CDR1 SGHVS, CDR2 FNYEAQ. Trimming took off 1 base at V and 1 base at J, with 7 bases between the two ends. This CDR3 contains 14 residues. CDR3 sequence reads: CASSLGQFNYGYTF. In DNA form, the CDR3 reads TGTGCCAGCAGCTTAGGACAGTTTAACTATGGCTACACCTTC.

The rearrangement uses TRBV27 and TRBJ2-3, with 7 bases aligning to TRBD1. V lost 7 bases to trimming and J lost 0 bases; unmatched junction nucleotides: 7. This CDR3 is 15 amino acids long. Germline CDR1 is MNHEY and CDR2 is SMNVEV (reference sequence). The CDR3 DNA reads as TGTGCCAGCAAACGAGGGGGCCATAGCACAGATACGCAGTATTTT. It translates to CASKRGGHSTDTQYF.